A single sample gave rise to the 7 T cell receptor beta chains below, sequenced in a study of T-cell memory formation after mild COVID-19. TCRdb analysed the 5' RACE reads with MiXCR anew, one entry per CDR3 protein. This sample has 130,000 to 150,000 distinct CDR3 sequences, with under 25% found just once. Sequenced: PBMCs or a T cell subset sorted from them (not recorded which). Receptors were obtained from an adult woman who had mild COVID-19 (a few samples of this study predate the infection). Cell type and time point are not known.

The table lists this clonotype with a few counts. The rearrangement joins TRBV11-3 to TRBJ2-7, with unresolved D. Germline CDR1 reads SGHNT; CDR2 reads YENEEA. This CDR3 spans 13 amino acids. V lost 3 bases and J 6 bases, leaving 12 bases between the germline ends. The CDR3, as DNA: TGTGCCAGCAGCTTTTCCTATAGAGGCGAGCAGTACTTC. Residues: CASSFSYRGEQYF. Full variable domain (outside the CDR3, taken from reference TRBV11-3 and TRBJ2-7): EAGVVQSPRYKIIEKKQPVAFWCNPISGHNTLYWYLQNLGQGPELLIRYENEEAVDDSQLPKDRFSAERLKGVDSTLKIQPAELGDSAVYLCASSFSYRGEQYFGPGTRLTVT.

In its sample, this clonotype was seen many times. This chain's CDR3 is CAAGPSTDTQYF. CDR3 sequence (DNA): TGCGCGGCGGGGCCCAGCACAGATACGCAGTATTTT. The chain carries TRBV5-1 and TRBJ2-3, with D perhaps matching TRBD2 (6 bases). The CDR3 extends over 12 amino acids. CDR1 is SGHRS and CDR2 is YFSETQ in the germline V gene.

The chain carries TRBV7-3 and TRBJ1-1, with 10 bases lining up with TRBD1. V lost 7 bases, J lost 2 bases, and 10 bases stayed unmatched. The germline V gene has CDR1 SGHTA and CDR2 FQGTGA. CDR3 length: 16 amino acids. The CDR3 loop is CASKPTGGVLNTEAFF. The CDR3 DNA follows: TGTGCCAGCAAACCGACAGGGGGCGTCCTCAACACTGAAGCTTTCTTT.

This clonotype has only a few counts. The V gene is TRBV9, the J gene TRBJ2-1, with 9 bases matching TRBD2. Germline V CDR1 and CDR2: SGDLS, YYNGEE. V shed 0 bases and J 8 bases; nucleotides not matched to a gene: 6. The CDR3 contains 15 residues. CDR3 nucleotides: TGTGCCAGCAGCGTAGGGGGTAGCGGGAGCTATGAGCAGTTCTTC. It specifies CASSVGGSGSYEQFF. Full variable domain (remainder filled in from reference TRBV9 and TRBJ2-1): DSGVTQTPKHLITATGQRVTLRCSPRSGDLSVYWYQQSLDQGLQFLIQYYNGEERAKGNILERFSAQQFPDLHSELNLSSLELGDSALYFCASSVGGSGSYEQFFGPGTRLTVL.

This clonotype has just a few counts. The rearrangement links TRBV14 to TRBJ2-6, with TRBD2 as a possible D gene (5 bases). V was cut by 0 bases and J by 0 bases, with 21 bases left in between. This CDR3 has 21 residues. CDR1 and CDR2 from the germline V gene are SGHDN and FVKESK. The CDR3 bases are TGTGCCAGCAGCCAAGACCCTTCATGGGAGCGGTTCTTCTCTGGGGCCAACGTCCTGACTTTC. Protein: CASSQDPSWERFFSGANVLTF.

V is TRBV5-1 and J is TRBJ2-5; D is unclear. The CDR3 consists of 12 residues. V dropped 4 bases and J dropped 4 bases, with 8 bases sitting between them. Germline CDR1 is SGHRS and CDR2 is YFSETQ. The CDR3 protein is CASSPTLETQYF. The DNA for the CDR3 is TGCGCCAGCAGCCCCACCTTAGAGACCCAGTACTTC.

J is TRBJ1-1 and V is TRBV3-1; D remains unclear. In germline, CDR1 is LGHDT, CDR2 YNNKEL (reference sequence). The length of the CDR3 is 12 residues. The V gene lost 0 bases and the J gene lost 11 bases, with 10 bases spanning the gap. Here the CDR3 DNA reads TGTGCCAGCAGCCAAGATCCGGGAATGGCTTTCTTT. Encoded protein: CASSQDPGMAFF.